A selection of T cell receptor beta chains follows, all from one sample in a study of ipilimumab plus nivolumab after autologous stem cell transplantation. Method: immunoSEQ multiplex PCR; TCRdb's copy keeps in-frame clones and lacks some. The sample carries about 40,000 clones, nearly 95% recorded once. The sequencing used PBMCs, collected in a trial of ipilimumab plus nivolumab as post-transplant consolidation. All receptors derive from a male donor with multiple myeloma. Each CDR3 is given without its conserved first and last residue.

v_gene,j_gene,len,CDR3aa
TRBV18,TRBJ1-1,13,ASLPRQGPNTEAF
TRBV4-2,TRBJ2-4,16,ASSHYSSAGGASNIQY
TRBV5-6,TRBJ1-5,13,ASSLRGISNQPQH
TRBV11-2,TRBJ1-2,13,ASSSGPQGENGYT
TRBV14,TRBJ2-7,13,ASSQLGQGRNEQY
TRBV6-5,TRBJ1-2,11,ASSYKLNYGYT
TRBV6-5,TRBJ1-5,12,ASSPQGQNQPQH
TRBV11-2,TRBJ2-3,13,ASKLSGVSTDTQY
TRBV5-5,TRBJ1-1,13,ASSRGGAEAPEAF
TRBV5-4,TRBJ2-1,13,ASSLRTANYNEQF
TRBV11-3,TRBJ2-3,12,ASSSGQGFDTQY
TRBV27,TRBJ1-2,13,ASSSTRTGWDGYT
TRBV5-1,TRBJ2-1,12,ASRGQGPYNEQF
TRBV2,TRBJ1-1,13,ASSYVGQTNTEAF
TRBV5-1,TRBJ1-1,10,ASSLEGAKQV
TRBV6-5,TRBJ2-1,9,ASSPRNEQF
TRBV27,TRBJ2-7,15,ASSLNAGPVSSYEQY
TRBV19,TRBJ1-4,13,ASSPRDRGYEKLF
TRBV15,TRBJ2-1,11,ATSSERELSQF
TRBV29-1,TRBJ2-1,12,SVVITSGVNEQF
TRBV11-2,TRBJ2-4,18,ASSLERGKDLRLAKNIQY
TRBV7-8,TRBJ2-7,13,ASIPDWDRSYEQY
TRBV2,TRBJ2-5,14,ASGTLSGGARETQY
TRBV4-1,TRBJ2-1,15,ASSQDPRVGSYNEQF
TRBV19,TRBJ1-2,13,ASSNLLRGNYGYT
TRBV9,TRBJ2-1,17,ASSVWPEGSGRAGNEQF
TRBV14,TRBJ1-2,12,ASSQGQRGERYT
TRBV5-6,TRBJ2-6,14,ASSLGHLVRANVLT
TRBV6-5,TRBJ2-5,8,ATTSNVQY
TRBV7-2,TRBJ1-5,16,ASSLEVAAVEGNQPQH
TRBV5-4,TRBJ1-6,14,ASTKEGEIRNSPLH
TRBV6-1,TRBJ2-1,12,ASSVLPGDNEQF
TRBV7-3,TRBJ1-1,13,ASSRNPAGLGEAF
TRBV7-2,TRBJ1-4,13,ASSGGGIANEKLF
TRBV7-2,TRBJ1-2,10,ASSLEGGRYT
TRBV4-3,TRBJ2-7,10,ASSQEGSRLY
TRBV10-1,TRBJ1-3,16,ASSESTLTISGENTIY
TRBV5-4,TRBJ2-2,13,ASSSQGGGTGELF
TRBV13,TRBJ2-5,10,ASSPQRETQY
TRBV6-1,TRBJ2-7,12,ASRYSGGVNEQY
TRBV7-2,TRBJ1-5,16,ASSRPGQGASSNQPQH
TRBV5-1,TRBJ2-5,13,ASSSRRGVRETQY
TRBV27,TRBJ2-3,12,ASSFTRGTDTQY
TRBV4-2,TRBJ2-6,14,ASSPQQGSGANVLT